In this sample, the clone carrying this T cell receptor (beta chain) turned up many times. Its antigen is not known. This entry comes from a study of T cells after yellow fever vaccination. In making TCR cDNA, 5'RACE template switching added a universal primer site and UMIs to it. TCRdb itself ran the 5' RACE reads through MiXCR, one entry per CDR3 protein. The table has about 74,000 distinct CDR3 sequences, roughly 6.9% seen once. The germline V gene has CDR1 SEHNR and CDR2 FQNEAQ (reference sequence). V was shortened by 5 bases and J by 12 bases, with 23 bases between the two germline ends. This CDR3 spans 15 amino acids. Whole-study results and caveats: Most primary-vaccination clones recurred post-booster (roughly 96% CD4, about 90% CD8). Peaking faster, on day 5 versus 15, the secondary response was nonetheless weaker.

The sequence was collected from a man aged 18 to 30 who received the YFV17D yellow fever vaccine. Sequencing was performed on CD8+ T cells sorted from PBMCs, taken around 5 days after the first yellow fever vaccination. The rearrangement links TRBV7-9 to TRBJ2-1, with D perhaps TRBD2 (5 bases). The CDR3 DNA is TGTGCCAGCAGCCCGAATTTTGAGGGTTTAAGGCGGCAGTTCTTC. It yields the protein CASSPNFEGLRRQFF.